A selection of T cell receptor beta chains follows, all from one sample in a study of blood T cells in healthy people across ages. TCRdb re-analysed the 5' RACE reads in MiXCR, keeping a single row per CDR3 protein. The sample shows roughly 1.6 million distinct CDR3 sequences, about 31% of them seen only once. Sequenced material: blood. The receptor source for this set is a woman aged 25 to 39 in good health. CDR3s include the opening cysteine and the closing phenylalanine or tryptophan. The D gene is left open where the match is weak. Only some rows state a clone size, as once, few, many or a class for expanded clones.

v_call	clone_size	d_call	j_call	cdr3_nt	cdr3_aa
TRBV6-6	few	-	TRBJ1-1	TGTGCCAGCAGTTACTCGCACAAACTAGAGGCTTTCTTT	CASSYSHKLEAFF
TRBV10-3	many	-	TRBJ2-7	TGTGCCATCAGTGGCACAGCCGCGCCCTACGAGCAGTACTTC	CAISGTAAPYEQYF
TRBV10-3	many	-	TRBJ1-2	TGTGCCATCAGTGAGACAAACTATGGCTACACCTTC	CAISETNYGYTF
TRBV28	-	-	TRBJ2-1	TGTGCCAGCAGTCGCTACCAGTCCTACAATGAGCAGTTCTTC	CASSRYQSYNEQFF
TRBV6-6	-	-	TRBJ2-4	TGTGCCAGCAGTGACCCCGGCTACGGGCAGTACTTC	CASSDPGYGQYF
TRBV14	-	-	TRBJ2-4	TGTGCCAGCAGCCAAGAGAAGGGCTACGGAAACATTCAGTACTTC	CASSQEKGYGNIQYF
TRBV28	-	TRBD1	TRBJ1-1	TGTGCCACCGGACAGGGGTTGGGCACTGAAGCTTTCTTT	CATGQGLGTEAFF
TRBV27	many	-	TRBJ2-7	TGTGCCAGCAGTTTTGGCCAGGGGTTTGACGAGCAGTACTTC	CASSFGQGFDEQYF
TRBV12-3/TRBV12-4	-	-	TRBJ1-6	TGTGCCAGCAGTGCAGGAGTTGGGTCACCCCTCCACTTT	CASSAGVGSPLHF
TRBV7-9	-	-	TRBJ1-4	TGTGCCAGCAGCTCGCCAACAGGACAAGCGGAAAAACTGTTTTTT	CASSSPTGQAEKLFF
TRBV20-1	-	-	TRBJ2-1	TGCAGTGGAACGGACACCTACAATGAGCAGTTCTTC	CSGTDTYNEQFF
TRBV7-8	-	-	TRBJ2-5	TGTGCCAGCAGCTTCCCGGCAGGAGGGGAGACCCAGTACTTC	CASSFPAGGETQYF
TRBV5-1	-	TRBD2	TRBJ2-5	TGCGCCAGCAGCGGGACTAGCGGGTATCGGACCCAGTACTTC	CASSGTSGYRTQYF
TRBV5-1	-	-	TRBJ2-3	TGCGCCAGCAGCTCCGATGGATCGTCAGATACGCAGTATTTT	CASSSDGSSDTQYF
TRBV20-1	-	TRBD2	TRBJ2-5	TGCAGTGCTAGAGGGGGACTAGCCTACAAGCAGTACTTC	CSARGGLAYKQYF
TRBV7-9	few	-	TRBJ2-7	TGTGCCAGCAGCTTAGGGAAGATGGTGTTCGAAGACTCCTACGAGCAGTACTTC	CASSLGKMVFEDSYEQYF
TRBV20-1	-	-	TRBJ2-7	TGCAGTGCTAGAGTATTCCGACCCGGACAGAGCATATTGGATGAGCAGTACTTC	CSARVFRPGQSILDEQYF
TRBV12-3/TRBV12-4	-	-	TRBJ2-1	TGTGCCAGCAGTTCCTACGTGGGGCCCTACAATGAGCAGTTCTTC	CASSSYVGPYNEQFF
TRBV7-3	few	-	TRBJ2-5	TGTGCCAGCAGCCGAACAGGGTCCGCCCGGGAGACCCAGTACTTC	CASSRTGSARETQYF
TRBV20-1	-	-	TRBJ2-1	TGCAGTGCCGGGAGCGCCAGAGCCAGCAATGAGCAGTTCTTC	CSAGSARASNEQFF